A single sample gave rise to the 18 T cell receptor beta chains below, sequenced in a study of blood T cell repertoires in COVID-19. The assay was immunoSEQ multiplex PCR, and TCRdb's table has in-frame clones only and misses some. The data show 140,000 to 150,000 clones, 85% to 90% seen once. Input material: peripheral blood. The receptor set was obtained from a man aged 60 to 69 with active or convalescent COVID-19.

J is TRBJ2-7 and V is TRBV11-2, with D unclear. CDR3 length equals 13 residues. Per germline, CDR1 SGHAT and CDR2 FQNNGV. V lost 3 bases, J lost 1 base, and 7 bases lay in between. The CDR3: CASSLQTSYEQYF. The CDR3, as DNA: TGTGCCAGCAGCTTGCAGACATCCTACGAGCAGTACTTC. Full variable domain (rest looked up from reference TRBV11-2 and TRBJ2-7): EAGVAQSPRYKIIEKRQSVAFWCNPISGHATLYWYQQILGQGPKLLIQFQNNGVVDDSQLPKDRFSAERLKGVDSTLKIQPAKLEDSAVYLCASSLQTSYEQYFGPGTRLTVT.

The chain combines TRBV5-1 with TRBJ1-6, with a weak D call TRBD1 (5 bases). The V and J ends lost 0 bases and 7 bases respectively, with 8 bases between them. This CDR3 contains 14 residues. The germline V gene encodes CDR1 SGHRS and CDR2 YFSETQ. The CDR3 DNA sequence: TGCGCCAGCAGCTTGGGGCAGGGAAATTCACCCCTCCACTTT. It translates to CASSLGQGNSPLHF.

Written as DNA, the CDR3 is TGTGCCAGCAGCGTCTCAGGGGGTCTTAATGAAAAACTGTTTTTT. It specifies CASSVSGGLNEKLFF. This chain links TRBV9 with TRBJ1-4, with TRBD1 matching over 7 bases. This CDR3 contains 15 residues. J lost 4 bases, V lost 2 bases, and 5 bases had no gene match. Germline CDR1 reads SGDLS; CDR2 reads YYNGEE.

The chain is built from TRBV2 and TRBJ2-5; a weak D match, TRBD2 (5 bases). Germline loops: CDR1 SNHLY, CDR2 FYNNEI. Trimming cost V 2 bases and J 6 bases, with 10 bases left between them. This CDR3 has 13 residues. Written as DNA, the CDR3 is TGTGCCAGCAGTGAATGGTCTAGCCAGACCCAGTACTTC. Translated: CASSEWSSQTQYF.

This chain links TRBV14 with TRBJ1-4; 7 bases are shared with TRBD1. The V segment lost 1 base and the J segment 7 bases; nucleotides outside the gene matches: 6. This CDR3 region has 15 residues. The germline V gene encodes CDR1 SGHDN and CDR2 FVKESK. CDR3 loop: CASSQALAGGEKLFF. CDR3 DNA sequence: TGTGCCAGCAGCCAAGCGTTGGCAGGGGGTGAAAAACTGTTTTTT.

The rearrangement joins TRBV2 to TRBJ1-1; no firm D call. V lost 8 bases, J lost 8 bases, and 18 bases lay in between. The germline V gene has CDR1 SNHLY and CDR2 FYNNEI. The CDR3 loop spans 13 amino acids. CDR3 bases: TGTGCCAGCGTTTCCACCCCAGGCGTCGAAGCTTTCTTT. This encodes CASVSTPGVEAFF.

The chain combines TRBV5-5 with TRBJ1-1; maybe TRBD1 (5 bases). Trimming shortened V by 0 bases and J by 8 bases, and 5 bases separated the two germline ends. Germline V lookup: CDR1 SGHKS, CDR2 YYEKEE (reference sequence). This CDR3 is built from 11 residues. The CDR3 DNA is TGTGCCAGCAGCTTGGGACAGGAAGCTTTCTTT. It codes for CASSLGQEAFF. The full variable domain, completed using reference TRBV5-5 and TRBJ1-1, is DAGVTQSPTHLIKTRGQQVTLRCSPISGHKSVSWYQQVLGQGPQFIFQYYEKEERGRGNFPDRFSARQFPNYSSELNVNALLLGDSALYLCASSLGQEAFFGQGTRLTVV.

J is TRBJ1-1 and V is TRBV27; D gene ambiguous. Trimming removed 5 bases from V and 11 bases from J, with 15 bases in between. There are 12 residues in the CDR3. CDR1 is MNHEY, CDR2 SMNVEV, per germline (reference sequence). The CDR3 reads CASSTRGSGAFF. The CDR3 DNA sequence: TGTGCCAGCAGTACGCGAGGGAGTGGGGCTTTCTTT.

The chain is built from TRBV6-5 and TRBJ1-2; 7 bases match TRBD1. V trimming: 6 bases; J trimming: 7 bases; junction bases outside the gene matches: 11. The CDR3 sequence is 14 residues long. Per the germline V gene, CDR1 is MNHEY and CDR2 is SVGAGI. This CDR3 is CASRRTGGVSGYTF. CDR3 sequence (DNA): TGTGCCAGCAGGCGGACAGGTGGAGTCTCTGGCTACACCTTC.

As regards this clone: The junction does not match germline at one end; this may be a read error. This sample also contains other DNA sequences that code for the same CDR3. The chain links TRBV7-7 to TRBJ2-7; TRBD2 might be the D (5 bases). CDR1 is SSHAT, CDR2 FNYEAQ, per germline (reference sequence). The CDR3 consists of 14 residues. CDR3 DNA: TGTGCTAGCAGCTTAGGGCCCCGGGGCTACGAGCAGTACTTC. Its protein product is CASSLGPRGYEQYF. Complete variable domain (other parts from reference TRBV7-7 and TRBJ2-7): GAGVSQSPRYKVTKRGQDVTLRCDPISSHATLYWYQQALGQGPEFLTYFNYEAQPDKSGLPSDRFSAERPEGSISTLTIQRTEQRDSAMYRCASSLGPRGYEQYFGPGTRLTVT.

This chain joins TRBV29-1 and TRBJ1-2, with 8 bases that match TRBD1. The junction had 14 bases not matched to a gene; V was cut back by 6 bases and J by 8 bases. This CDR3 is built from 14 residues. CDR1 and CDR2 from the germline V gene are SQVTM and ANQGSEA. This chain's CDR3 is CSVTGQGGAGGYTF. The CDR3 DNA reads as TGCAGCGTCACTGGACAGGGAGGTGCTGGGGGCTACACCTTC. Drawing the rest from reference TRBV29-1 and TRBJ1-2, the complete variable domain is SAVISQKPSRDICQRGTSLTIQCQVDSQVTMMFWYRQQPGQSLTLIATANQGSEATYESGFVIDKFPISRPNLTFSTLTVSNMSPEDSSIYLCSVTGQGGAGGYTFGSGTRLTVV.

The rearrangement uses TRBV18 and TRBJ2-7; tentative D call: TRBD2 (5 bases). Germline V gene sequence: CDR1 KGHSH, CDR2 LQKENI. Deletions cut 3 bases from V and 5 bases from J, with 14 bases between. CDR3 length equals 14 residues. The CDR3 region is CASSPSPRADEQYF. The CDR3 DNA sequence: TGTGCCAGCTCACCCTCCCCTCGAGCGGACGAGCAGTACTTC.

This chain joins TRBV7-9 and TRBJ1-2; 7 nucleotides align to TRBD1. CDR1 and CDR2 from the germline V gene are SEHNR and FQNEAQ (reference sequence). Trimming took 5 bases from V and 1 from J; bases not matched to a gene: 10. There are 16 residues in the CDR3. CDR3 DNA sequence: TGTGCCAGCAGCCGATTGGGGGGACAGCTTAACTATGGCTACACCTTC. Its protein product is CASSRLGGQLNYGYTF.

This chain uses TRBV2 with TRBJ1-1; D remains unclear. Germline-derived CDR1 and CDR2 are SNHLY and FYNNEI. The CDR3 is made up of 12 amino acids. Trimming cost V 6 bases and J 5 bases, with 10 bases left between them. The CDR3 loop reads CASRGGGTEAFF. CDR3 bases: TGTGCCAGCAGGGGTGGAGGGACTGAAGCTTTCTTT.

The chain joins TRBV5-1 to TRBJ2-1; 8 bases line up with TRBD2. The V gene's germline CDR1 is SGHRS and CDR2 YFSETQ. This CDR3 contains 15 residues. Trimming cost V 4 bases and J 6 bases; bases outside gene matches: 9. CDR3 nucleotide sequence: TGCGCCAGCAGCGCGATGGCGGGGGGTAGCAATGAGCAGTTCTTC. Translating it yields CASSAMAGGSNEQFF.

As regards this clone: One end of the junction does not line up with germline, which may come from a read error. The chain has TRBV7-9 and TRBJ2-5, with 10 bases identical to TRBD1. The CDR3 runs 15 residues. Germline V lookup: CDR1 SEHNR, CDR2 FQNEAQ (reference sequence). This CDR3 reads CASSLGGTGTGDQNF. The CDR3 nucleotides are TGTGCCAGCAGCTTAGGAGGTACCGGGACAGGGGACCAGAACTTC.

The chain carries TRBV6-6 and TRBJ1-1, with 7 bases matching TRBD1. The germline V gene encodes CDR1 MNHNY and CDR2 SVGAGI (reference sequence). The V gene end was trimmed by 11 bases and the J gene end by 0 bases; junction bases not matched to a gene: 6. The CDR3 covers 13 residues. This CDR3 reads CAVSGTVNTEAFF. The DNA for the CDR3 is TGTGCCGTATCCGGGACAGTGAACACTGAAGCTTTCTTT.

This chain links TRBV28 with TRBJ2-1; 7 nucleotides agree with TRBD2. The CDR3 runs to 15 residues. V lost 4 bases, J lost 5 bases, and 8 bases stayed unmatched. Germline V lookup: CDR1 MDHEN, CDR2 SYDVKM. The CDR3 here is CASSSPAGWDNEQFF. The CDR3 DNA reads TGTGCCAGCAGTTCTCCAGCGGGATGGGACAATGAGCAGTTCTTC.